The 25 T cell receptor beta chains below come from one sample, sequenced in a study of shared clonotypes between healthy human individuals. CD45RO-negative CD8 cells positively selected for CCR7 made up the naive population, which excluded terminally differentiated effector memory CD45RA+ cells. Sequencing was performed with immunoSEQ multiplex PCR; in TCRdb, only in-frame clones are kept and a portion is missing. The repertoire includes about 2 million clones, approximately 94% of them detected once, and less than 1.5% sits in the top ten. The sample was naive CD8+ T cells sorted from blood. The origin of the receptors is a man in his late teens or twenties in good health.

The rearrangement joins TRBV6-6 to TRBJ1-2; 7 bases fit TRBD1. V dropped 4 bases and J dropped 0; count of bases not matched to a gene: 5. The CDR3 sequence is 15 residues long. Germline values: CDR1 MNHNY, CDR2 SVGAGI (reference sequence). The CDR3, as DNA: TGTGCCAGCAGTTTCCGGGACAGTGCTAACTATGGCTACACCTTC. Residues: CASSFRDSANYGYTF.

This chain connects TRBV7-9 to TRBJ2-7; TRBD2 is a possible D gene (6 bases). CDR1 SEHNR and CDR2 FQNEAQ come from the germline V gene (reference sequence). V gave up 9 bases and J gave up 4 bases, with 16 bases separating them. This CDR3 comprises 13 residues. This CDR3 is CASGPGTGYEQYF. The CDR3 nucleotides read TGTGCCAGTGGGCCGGGGACTGGGTACGAGCAGTACTTC. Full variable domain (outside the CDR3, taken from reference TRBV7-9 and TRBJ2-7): DTGVSQNPRHKITKRGQNVTFRCDPISEHNRLYWYRQTLGQGPEFLTYFQNEAQLEKSRLLSDRFSAERPKGSFSTLEIQRTEQGDSAMYLCASGPGTGYEQYFGPGTRLTVT.

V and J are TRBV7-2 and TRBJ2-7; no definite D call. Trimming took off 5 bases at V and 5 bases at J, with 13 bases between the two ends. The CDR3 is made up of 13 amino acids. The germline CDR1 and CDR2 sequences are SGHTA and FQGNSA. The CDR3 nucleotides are TGTGCCAGCAGCCATGGGGTTTATGACGAGCAGTACTTC. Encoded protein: CASSHGVYDEQYF.

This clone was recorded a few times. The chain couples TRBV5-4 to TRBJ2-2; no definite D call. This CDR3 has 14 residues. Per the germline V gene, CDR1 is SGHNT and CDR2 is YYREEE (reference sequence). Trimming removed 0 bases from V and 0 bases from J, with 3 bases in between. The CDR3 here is CASSLVSNTGELFF. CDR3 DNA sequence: TGTGCCAGCAGCTTGGTGTCGAACACCGGGGAGCTGTTTTTT.

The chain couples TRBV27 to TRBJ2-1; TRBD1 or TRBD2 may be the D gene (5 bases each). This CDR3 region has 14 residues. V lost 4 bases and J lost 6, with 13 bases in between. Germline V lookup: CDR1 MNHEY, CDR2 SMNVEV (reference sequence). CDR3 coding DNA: TGTGCCAGCAGTTCCCCCGTTGGGGGCAATGAGCAGTTCTTC. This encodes CASSSPVGGNEQFF.

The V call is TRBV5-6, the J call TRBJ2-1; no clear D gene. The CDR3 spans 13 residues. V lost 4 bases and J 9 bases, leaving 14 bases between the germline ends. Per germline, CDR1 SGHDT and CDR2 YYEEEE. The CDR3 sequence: CASSPFNALEQFF. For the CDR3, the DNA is TGTGCCAGCAGCCCCTTTAATGCCCTTGAGCAGTTCTTC.

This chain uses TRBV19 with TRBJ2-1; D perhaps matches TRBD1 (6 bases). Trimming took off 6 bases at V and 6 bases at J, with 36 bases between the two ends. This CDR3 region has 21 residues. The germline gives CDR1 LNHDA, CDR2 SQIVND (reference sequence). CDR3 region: CASSSWGQGPQGHTQRNEQFF. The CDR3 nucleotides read TGTGCCAGTAGCTCTTGGGGGCAGGGACCCCAAGGGCACACACAACGCAATGAGCAGTTCTTC. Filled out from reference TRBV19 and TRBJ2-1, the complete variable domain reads DGGITQSPKYLFRKEGQNVTLSCEQNLNHDAMYWYRQDPGQGLRLIYYSQIVNDFQKGDIAEGYSVSREKKESFPLTVTSAQKNPTAFYLCASSSWGQGPQGHTQRNEQFFGPGTRLTVL.

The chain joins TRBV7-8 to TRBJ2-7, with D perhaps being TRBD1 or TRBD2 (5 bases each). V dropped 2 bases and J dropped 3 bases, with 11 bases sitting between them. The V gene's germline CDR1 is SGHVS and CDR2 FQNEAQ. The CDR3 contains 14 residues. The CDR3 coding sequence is TGTGCCAGCAGCTTAAGAGGGGCGCTCTACGAGCAGTACTTC. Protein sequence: CASSLRGALYEQYF.

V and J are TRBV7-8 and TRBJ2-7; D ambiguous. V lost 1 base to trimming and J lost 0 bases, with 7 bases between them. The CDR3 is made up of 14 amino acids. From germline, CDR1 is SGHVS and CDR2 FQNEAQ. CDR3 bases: TGTGCCAGCAGCTTAGGCAGTACCTCCTACGAGCAGTACTTC. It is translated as CASSLGSTSYEQYF.

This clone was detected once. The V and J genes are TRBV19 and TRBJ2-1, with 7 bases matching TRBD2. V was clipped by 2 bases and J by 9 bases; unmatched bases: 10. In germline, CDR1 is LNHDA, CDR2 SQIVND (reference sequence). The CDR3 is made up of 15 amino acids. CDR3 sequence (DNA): TGTGCCAGTAGTATATCCCCAGCGGGGCTATCTGAGCAGTTCTTC. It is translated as CASSISPAGLSEQFF. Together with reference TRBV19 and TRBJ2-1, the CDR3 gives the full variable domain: DGGITQSPKYLFRKEGQNVTLSCEQNLNHDAMYWYRQDPGQGLRLIYYSQIVNDFQKGDIAEGYSVSREKKESFPLTVTSAQKNPTAFYLCASSISPAGLSEQFFGPGTRLTVL.

As DNA, the CDR3 is TGCGCCAGCAGCCAAGCGGACCTGGAGGAGACCCAGTACTTC. Protein sequence: CASSQADLEETQYF. The chain has TRBV4-1 and TRBJ2-5; D unresolved. The CDR3 totals 14 residues. The V end lost 1 base, the J end lost 5 bases, and 11 bases lay between the germline ends. CDR1 and CDR2 from the germline V gene are MGHRA and YSYEKL.

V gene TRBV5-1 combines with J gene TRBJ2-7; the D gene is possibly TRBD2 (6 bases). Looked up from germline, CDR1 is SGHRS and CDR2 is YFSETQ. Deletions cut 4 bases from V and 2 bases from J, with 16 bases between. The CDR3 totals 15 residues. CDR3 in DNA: TGCGCCAGCAGCACGGGGACTGGCCCCACCTACGAGCAGTACTTC. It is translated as CASSTGTGPTYEQYF.

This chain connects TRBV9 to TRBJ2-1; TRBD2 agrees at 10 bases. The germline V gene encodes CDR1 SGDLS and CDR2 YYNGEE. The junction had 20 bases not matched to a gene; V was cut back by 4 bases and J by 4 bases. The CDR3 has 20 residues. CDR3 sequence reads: CASSPEGRREREGSYNEQFF. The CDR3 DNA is TGTGCCAGCAGCCCAGAAGGGAGAAGGGAGCGGGAGGGCTCTTACAATGAGCAGTTCTTC.

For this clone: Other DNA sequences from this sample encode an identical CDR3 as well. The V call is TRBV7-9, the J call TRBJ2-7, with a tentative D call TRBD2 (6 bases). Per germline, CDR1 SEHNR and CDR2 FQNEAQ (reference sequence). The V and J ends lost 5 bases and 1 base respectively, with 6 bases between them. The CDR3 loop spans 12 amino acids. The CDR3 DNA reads TGTGCCAGCAGCGGGGGGTCCTACGAGCAGTACTTC. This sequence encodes CASSGGSYEQYF.

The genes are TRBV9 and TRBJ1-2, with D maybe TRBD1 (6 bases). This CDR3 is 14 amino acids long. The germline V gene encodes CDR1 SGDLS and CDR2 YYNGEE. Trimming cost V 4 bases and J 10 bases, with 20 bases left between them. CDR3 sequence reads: CASSYSHQGSVYTF. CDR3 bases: TGTGCCAGCAGCTATTCACATCAGGGGTCCGTCTACACCTTC.

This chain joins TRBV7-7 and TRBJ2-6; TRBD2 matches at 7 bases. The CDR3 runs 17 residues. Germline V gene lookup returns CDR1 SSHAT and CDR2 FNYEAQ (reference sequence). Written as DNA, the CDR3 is TGTGCTAAAGGCGGGGATCGGGAGGAGGAGGGGGCCAACGTCCTGACTTTC. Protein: CAKGGDREEEGANVLTF.

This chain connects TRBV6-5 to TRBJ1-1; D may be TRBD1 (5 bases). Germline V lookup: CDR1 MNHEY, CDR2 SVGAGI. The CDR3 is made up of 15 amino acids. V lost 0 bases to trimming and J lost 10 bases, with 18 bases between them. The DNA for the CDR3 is TGTGCCAGCAGTTACTCGGAGGACATCCCCGTCTTAGCTTTCTTT. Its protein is CASSYSEDIPVLAFF.

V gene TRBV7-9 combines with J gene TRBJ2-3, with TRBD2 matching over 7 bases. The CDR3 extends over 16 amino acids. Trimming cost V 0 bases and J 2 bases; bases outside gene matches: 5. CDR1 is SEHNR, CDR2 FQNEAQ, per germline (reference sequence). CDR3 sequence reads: CASSLAGGGSTDTQYF. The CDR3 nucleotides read TGTGCCAGCAGCTTAGCGGGCGGGGGATCCACAGATACGCAGTATTTT.

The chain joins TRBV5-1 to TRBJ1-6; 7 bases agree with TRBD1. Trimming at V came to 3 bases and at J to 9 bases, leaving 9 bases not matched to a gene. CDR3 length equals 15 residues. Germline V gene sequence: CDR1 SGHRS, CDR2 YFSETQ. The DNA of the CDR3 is TGCGCCAGCAGCTCCCGGGACAGCTCCTTTTCACCCCTCCACTTT. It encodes CASSSRDSSFSPLHF.

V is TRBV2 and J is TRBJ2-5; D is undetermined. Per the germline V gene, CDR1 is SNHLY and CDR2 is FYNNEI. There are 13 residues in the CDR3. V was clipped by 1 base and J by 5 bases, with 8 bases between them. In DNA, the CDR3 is TGTGCCAGCAGTGAAGGGAAATTGGAGACCCAGTACTTC. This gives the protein CASSEGKLETQYF.

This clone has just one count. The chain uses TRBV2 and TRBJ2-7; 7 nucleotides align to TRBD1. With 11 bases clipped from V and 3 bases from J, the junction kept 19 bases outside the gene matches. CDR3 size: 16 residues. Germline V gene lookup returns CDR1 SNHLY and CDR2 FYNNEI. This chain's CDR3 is CAARTYRQGDDYEQYF. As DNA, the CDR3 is TGTGCCGCACGCACATATAGACAGGGCGATGACTACGAGCAGTACTTC.

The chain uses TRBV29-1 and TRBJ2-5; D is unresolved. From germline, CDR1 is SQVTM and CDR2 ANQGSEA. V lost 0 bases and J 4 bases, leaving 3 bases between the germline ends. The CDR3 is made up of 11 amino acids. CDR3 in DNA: TGCAGCGTTGAAGAAGGAGAGACCCAGTACTTC. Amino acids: CSVEEGETQYF.

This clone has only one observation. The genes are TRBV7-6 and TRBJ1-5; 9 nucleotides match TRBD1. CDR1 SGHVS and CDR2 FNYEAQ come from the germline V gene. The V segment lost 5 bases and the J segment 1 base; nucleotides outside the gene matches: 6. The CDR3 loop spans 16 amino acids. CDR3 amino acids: CASSRRDRESNQPQHF. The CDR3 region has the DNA TGTGCCAGCAGCCGCAGGGACAGGGAGAGCAATCAGCCCCAGCATTTT.

CDR3 nucleotide sequence: TGTGCCAGTACCGCTTACTTGTTTGACAGGCTGGATACCTGGCGGACCCAGTACTTC. This codes for CASTAYLFDRLDTWRTQYF. The chain employs TRBV19 and TRBJ2-5; tentatively, D is TRBD1 (6 bases). CDR3 length: 19 amino acids. Germline assignment: CDR1 LNHDA and CDR2 SQIVND (reference sequence). The ends were cut back, 7 bases at V and 7 bases at J, with 34 bases in the middle.

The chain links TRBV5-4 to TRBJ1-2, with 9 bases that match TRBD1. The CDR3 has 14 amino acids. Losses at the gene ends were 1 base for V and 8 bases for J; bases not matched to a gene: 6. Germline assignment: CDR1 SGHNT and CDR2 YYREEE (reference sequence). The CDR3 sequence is CASSLSGTGYGYTF. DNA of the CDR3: TGTGCCAGCAGCTTGTCCGGGACAGGGTACGGCTACACCTTC.